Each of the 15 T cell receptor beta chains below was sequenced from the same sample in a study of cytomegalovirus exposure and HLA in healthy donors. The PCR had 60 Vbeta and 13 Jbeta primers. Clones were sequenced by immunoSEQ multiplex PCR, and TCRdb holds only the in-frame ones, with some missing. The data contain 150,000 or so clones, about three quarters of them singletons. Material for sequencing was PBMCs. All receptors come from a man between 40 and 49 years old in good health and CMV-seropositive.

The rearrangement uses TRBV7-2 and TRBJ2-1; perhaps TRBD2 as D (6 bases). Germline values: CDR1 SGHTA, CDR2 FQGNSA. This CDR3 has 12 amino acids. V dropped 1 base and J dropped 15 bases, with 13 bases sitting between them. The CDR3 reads CASSLGPGAGFF. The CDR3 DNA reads TGTGCCAGCAGCTTAGGGCCGGGAGCGGGGTTCTTC.

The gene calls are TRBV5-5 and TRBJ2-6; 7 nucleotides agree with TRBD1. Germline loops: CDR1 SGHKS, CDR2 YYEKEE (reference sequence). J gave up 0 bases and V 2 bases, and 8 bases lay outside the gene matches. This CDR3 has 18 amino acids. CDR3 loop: CASSFARGFYSGANVLTF. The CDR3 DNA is TGTGCCAGCAGCTTTGCCAGGGGGTTCTACTCTGGGGCCAACGTCCTGACTTTC. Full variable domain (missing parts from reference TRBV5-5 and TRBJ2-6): DAGVTQSPTHLIKTRGQQVTLRCSPISGHKSVSWYQQVLGQGPQFIFQYYEKEERGRGNFPDRFSARQFPNYSSELNVNALLLGDSALYLCASSFARGFYSGANVLTFGAGSRLTVL.

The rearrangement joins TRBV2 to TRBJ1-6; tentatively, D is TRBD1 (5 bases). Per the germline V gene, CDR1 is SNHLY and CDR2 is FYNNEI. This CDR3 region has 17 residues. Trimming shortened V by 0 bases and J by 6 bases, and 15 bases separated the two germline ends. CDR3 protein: CASSEAPAGLFNSPLHF. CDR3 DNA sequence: TGTGCCAGCAGTGAAGCTCCGGCAGGGCTCTTTAATTCACCCCTCCACTTT.

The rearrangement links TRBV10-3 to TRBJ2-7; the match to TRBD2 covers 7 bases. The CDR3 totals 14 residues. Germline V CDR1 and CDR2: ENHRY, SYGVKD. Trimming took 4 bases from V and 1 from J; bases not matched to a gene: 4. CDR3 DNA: TGTGCCATCAGTGGGGTGGGAGGGTCCTACGAGCAGTACTTC. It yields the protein CAISGVGGSYEQYF.

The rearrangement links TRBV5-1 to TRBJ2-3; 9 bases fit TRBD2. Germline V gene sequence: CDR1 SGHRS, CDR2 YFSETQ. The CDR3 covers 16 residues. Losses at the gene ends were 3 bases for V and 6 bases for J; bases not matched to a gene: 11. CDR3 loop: CASSSGGSGRSDTQYF. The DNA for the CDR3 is TGCGCCAGCAGCTCTGGTGGTAGCGGGAGATCGGATACGCAGTATTTT.

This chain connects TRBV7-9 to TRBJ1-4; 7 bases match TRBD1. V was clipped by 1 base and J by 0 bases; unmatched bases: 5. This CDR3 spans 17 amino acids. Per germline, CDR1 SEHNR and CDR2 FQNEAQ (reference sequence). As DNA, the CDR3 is TGTGCCAGCAGCTTAGAGGGGGCAGGTGCAACTAATGAAAAACTGTTTTTT. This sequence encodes CASSLEGAGATNEKLFF. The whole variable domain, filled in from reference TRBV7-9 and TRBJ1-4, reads DTGVSQNPRHKITKRGQNVTFRCDPISEHNRLYWYRQTLGQGPEFLTYFQNEAQLEKSRLLSDRFSAERPKGSFSTLEIQRTEQGDSAMYLCASSLEGAGATNEKLFFGSGTQLSVL.

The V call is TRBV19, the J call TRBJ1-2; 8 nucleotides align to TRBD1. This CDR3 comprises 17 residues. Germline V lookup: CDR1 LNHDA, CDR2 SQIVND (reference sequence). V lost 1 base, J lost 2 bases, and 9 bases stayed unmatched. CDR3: CASSIGTTGVGNYGYTF. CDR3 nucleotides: TGTGCCAGTAGTATAGGGACGACAGGGGTCGGCAACTATGGCTACACCTTC.

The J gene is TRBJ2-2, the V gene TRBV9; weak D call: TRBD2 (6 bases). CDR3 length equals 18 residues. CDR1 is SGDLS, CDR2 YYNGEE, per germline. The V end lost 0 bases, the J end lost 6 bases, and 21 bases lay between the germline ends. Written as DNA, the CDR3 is TGTGCCAGCAGCGTAGCTCCCGTGGGGGACTCGCATTCCGGGGAGCTGTTTTTT. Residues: CASSVAPVGDSHSGELFF. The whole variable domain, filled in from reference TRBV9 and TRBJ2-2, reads DSGVTQTPKHLITATGQRVTLRCSPRSGDLSVYWYQQSLDQGLQFLIQYYNGEERAKGNILERFSAQQFPDLHSELNLSSLELGDSALYFCASSVAPVGDSHSGELFFGEGSRLTVL.

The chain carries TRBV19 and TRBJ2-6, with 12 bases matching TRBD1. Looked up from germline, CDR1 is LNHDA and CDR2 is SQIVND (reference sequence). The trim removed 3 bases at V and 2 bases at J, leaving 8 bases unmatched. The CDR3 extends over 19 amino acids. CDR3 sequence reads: CASSIGWGQGAPGANVLTF. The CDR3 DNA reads TGTGCCAGTAGTATTGGTTGGGGACAGGGGGCGCCTGGGGCCAACGTCCTGACTTTC.

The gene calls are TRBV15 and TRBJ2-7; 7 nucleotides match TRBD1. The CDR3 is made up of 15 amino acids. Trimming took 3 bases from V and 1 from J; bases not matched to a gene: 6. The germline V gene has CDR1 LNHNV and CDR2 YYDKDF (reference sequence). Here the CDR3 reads CATSREQTGSYEQYF. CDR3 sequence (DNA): TGTGCCACCAGCAGGGAACAGACAGGGTCCTACGAGCAGTACTTC. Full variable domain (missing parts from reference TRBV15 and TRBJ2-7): DAMVIQNPRYQVTQFGKPVTLSCSQTLNHNVMYWYQQKSSQAPKLLFHYYDKDFNNEADTPDNFQSRRPNTSFCFLDIRSPGLGDTAMYLCATSREQTGSYEQYFGPGTRLTVT.

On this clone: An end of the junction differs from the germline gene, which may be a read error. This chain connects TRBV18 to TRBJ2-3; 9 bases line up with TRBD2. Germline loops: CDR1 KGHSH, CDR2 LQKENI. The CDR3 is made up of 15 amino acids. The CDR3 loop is CAGSPPSGNGDTQYF. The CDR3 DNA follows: TGTGCCGGCTCACCACCTAGCGGGAATGGGGATACGCAGTATTTT.

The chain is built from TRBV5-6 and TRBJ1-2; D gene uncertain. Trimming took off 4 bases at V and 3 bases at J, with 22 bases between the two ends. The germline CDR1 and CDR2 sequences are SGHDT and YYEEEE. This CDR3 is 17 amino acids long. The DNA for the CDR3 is TGTGCCAGCAGCAGGAAGGCGGCAGTCCAGACCGACTATGGCTACACCTTC. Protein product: CASSRKAAVQTDYGYTF. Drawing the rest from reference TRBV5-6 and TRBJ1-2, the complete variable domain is DAGVTQSPTHLIKTRGQQVTLRCSPKSGHDTVSWYQQALGQGPQFIFQYYEEEERQRGNFPDRFSGHQFPNYSSELNVNALLLGDSALYLCASSRKAAVQTDYGYTFGSGTRLTVV.

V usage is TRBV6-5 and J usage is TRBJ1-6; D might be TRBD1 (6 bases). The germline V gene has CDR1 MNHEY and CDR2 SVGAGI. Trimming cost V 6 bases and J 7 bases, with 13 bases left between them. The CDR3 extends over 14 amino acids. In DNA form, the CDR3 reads TGTGCCAGCAGCCAGCAGGGGTTCAATTCACCCCTCCACTTT. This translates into CASSQQGFNSPLHF.

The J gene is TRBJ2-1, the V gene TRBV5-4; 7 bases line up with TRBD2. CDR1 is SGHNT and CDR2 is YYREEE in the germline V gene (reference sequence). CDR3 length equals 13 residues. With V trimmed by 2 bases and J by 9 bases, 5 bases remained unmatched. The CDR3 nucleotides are TGTGCCAGCAGCTTTGGTAGCGGGTCTGAGCAGTTCTTC. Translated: CASSFGSGSEQFF.

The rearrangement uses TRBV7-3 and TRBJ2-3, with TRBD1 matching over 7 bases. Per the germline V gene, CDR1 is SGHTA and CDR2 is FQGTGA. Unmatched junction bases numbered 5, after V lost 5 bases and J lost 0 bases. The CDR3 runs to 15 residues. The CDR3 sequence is CASSLTGSSTDTQYF. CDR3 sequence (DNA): TGTGCCAGCAGCCTGACAGGGTCTAGCACAGATACGCAGTATTTT.